The 3 T cell receptor beta chains in this list originate from one sample, sequenced in a study of blood T cells in healthy people across ages. For the second PCR, which ran for roughly 6 to 12 cycles, a sample-barcoded 5' primer and a J-beta primer mix were used. From the 5' RACE reads, TCRdb called clonotypes with MiXCR, one entry per CDR3 protein. Of 500,000 to 600,000 distinct CDR3 sequences detected, approximately 27% appear once; the ten largest clones hold around 20%. Sample: blood. The receptors were gathered from a woman aged 70 to 79 in good health.

The rearrangement uses TRBV19 and TRBJ2-3; 8 nucleotides line up with TRBD2. Trimming removed 8 bases from V and 1 base from J; junction bases left unmatched: 5. The CDR3 runs 14 residues. The germline CDR1 and CDR2 sequences are LNHDA and SQIVND (reference sequence). The CDR3 DNA sequence: TGTGCCAGTGAAGATAGCGGGGGCACAGATACGCAGTATTTT. Protein product: CASEDSGGTDTQYF.

This clonotype was seen repeatedly, ten times or more. The J gene is TRBJ2-5, the V gene TRBV10-3; D unresolved. The CDR3 extends over 14 amino acids. Trimming left V 4 bases short and J 5 bases short, with 14 bases between. Germline CDR1 and CDR2: ENHRY and SYGVKD. The CDR3 spells CAISGWLGRETQYF. The CDR3, as DNA: TGTGCCATCAGTGGTTGGCTAGGACGGGAGACCCAGTACTTC.

On this clonotype itself: The junction differs from germline at one of its ends, possibly a read error. The CDR3 nucleotides are TGCGCCAGCAGCCACGGGGGAAATAGCGGGGGGGCAGAGACGCAGTATTTT. Amino acids: CASSHGGNSGGAETQYF. This chain connects TRBV5-1 to TRBJ2-3; 11 bases are a match to TRBD2. In germline, CDR1 is SGHRS, CDR2 YFSETQ. CDR3 length: 17 amino acids.